This TCR beta chain was identified during a study of cytomegalovirus exposure and HLA in healthy donors (dated by TCRdb to 2015 to 2018). Regarding the complete study: In an earlier analysis of around 540 of the donors, around 300 Gb of sequence data and 95 million to 130 million unique TCR beta sequences from approximately 180 million T cells were reported. Of the roughly 400 genotyped donors, 65% to 90% fell in the genetic ancestry cluster associated with self-reported Caucasian donors. An earlier analysis of nearly 600 of the donors applied high-throughput TCR beta sequencing to assess whether each TCR beta V gene segment acted as functional or pseudogenic. An early release covering over 500 HLA-typed donors comprised about 300 gigabases of sequencing data and roughly 86 million unique TCR sequences. Because of strong linkage in the cohort, roughly five DR-DQ haplotypes were treated as single units for association and clustering. The study aimed to test whether signatures of past pathogen exposure could be identified by cataloging public T cell receptors. The later analysis used no new phenotypic data to find candidate immune exposures, relying instead on TCR beta sequences and their occurrence across donors. The study combined high-throughput TCR immunosequencing, statistical association of individual TCRs with disease status, and machine learning to predict cytomegalovirus infection status. The study used immunosequencing to profile the T cell repertoires of 600 to 850 subjects and linked those repertoires to cytomegalovirus serostatus. The number of typed donors differed by locus: about 629-640 for A, B, C, DRB1 and DQB1; approximately 540 for DQA1; about 600 for DPA1; and some 450 for DPB1. Alongside the repertoire data, information on donor age, sex, ethnicity and CMV serostatus was compiled. In a later analysis, previously published TCR beta repertoires from about 640 donors were re-analyzed and high-resolution HLA genotyping was added so that TCR occurrence patterns could be studied. On average, over 200,000 unique TCR beta nucleotide sequences were sequenced per donor among a few hundred genotyped donors of the cohort, with approximately 18% of those sequences being non-productive. Genome-wide SNP genotypes for about 65% of the 666 donors were used in a later genetic analysis, which treated that subset as a discovery cohort. HLA typing covered class I and class II loci at four-digit resolution. All discovery cohort repertoires had been generated using a single sequencing platform. Along with the 666-subject first cohort, a separate validation cohort of over a hundred different subjects was used. Broad study findings and their caveats: A later genetic analysis associated a missense DCLRE1C variant with V-gene and J-gene trimming of TCR beta chains, and an independent cohort replicated the association. A further reported finding was that TCR beta sequences accurately predicted the HLA-A and HLA-B alleles for most subjects in the first cohort. Cytomegalovirus status was reported to be diagnosed by the classifier with high specificity and sensitivity in both the original and validation cohorts. In a later genetic analysis, fewer N-insertions in productive TCRs were reported among donors in an Asian-associated ancestry cluster than the approximately 670-donor mean. In an earlier analysis of some 500 of the donors, most TCR beta V segments appeared in productive rearrangements about 87% or about 30% of the time, broadly matching IMGT annotations. Because HLA typing was missing for some donors at each locus, association tests included only the typed subset. In a later analysis, the rate of TCR association differed among HLA loci, with DRB1 alleles having the most associated TCRs and HLA-C alleles having the fewest. The only immune exposure information available for the cohort was CMV serostatus. Most TCR sequences were observed very rarely across donors, whereas some public TCRs were present in many individuals. Over 15 rarely observed V segments, including chromosome 9 orphons, were excluded from the earlier analysis of approximately 500 of the donors because counts were too low. In vitro tests confirmed that a few of the cytomegalovirus-associated TCR beta chains recognize cytomegalovirus antigens. The cohort was sequenced for TCR beta chains only, and without alpha or paired-chain data the features that could be detected were limited. In a later analysis, several top co-occurrence clusters were reported to appear linked to parvovirus B19, influenza, CMV and Epstein-Barr virus. Sequencing depth was assumed to be roughly uniform across donors in the presence/absence analyses, though that assumption may not hold. Because the 87-base-pair reads could not distinguish some IMGT-functional V segments, including TRBV6-2 and TRBV6-3, those segments were excluded. Correlated functional status among segregating V segments might reflect linkage disequilibrium, but an unknown experimental factor could not be ruled out. The authors suggested that the approach could potentially be extended to other disease states and immunological phenotypes. Specific HLA alleles were associated with 15,000 to 20,000 TCR beta sequences at a false discovery rate of 0.05 in a later analysis. When HLA alleles, especially DR and DQ, strongly co-occurred, attributing TCR associations to individual alleles was difficult. In a later analysis, most CMV-associated TCR beta chains were found to appear HLA-restricted, with HLA associations seemingly driven largely by CMV exposure. In a later analysis, HLA-associated TCR beta chains were found to be more clonally expanded and to have lower generation probabilities than equally common non-associated chains. A cluster of highly shared sequence variants was judged likely to represent a technical artifact of the sequencing pipeline. In the study, about 150 TCR beta chains were listed as associated with cytomegalovirus.

The cohort was made up of approximately 670 healthy bone marrow donors. Cohort members were all nominally healthy when sampled, although unrecorded immune exposures were likely present. The donor tested CMV seropositive, placing the donor among the 289 seropositive members of the cohort. Every donor gave a peripheral blood sample, and the peripheral blood mononuclear cells from that sample were used for TCR beta sequencing. Genomic DNA extraction from the blood cell samples was performed with the Qiagen DNeasy Blood Extraction Kit. Library preparation employed the immunoSEQ multiplex PCR assay. For the multiplex PCR, a mixture combining 60 forward primers for TCR Vbeta segments and 13 reverse primers for TCR Jbeta segments was used. Amplification of the CDR3 region of rearranged TCR beta genes was performed with a multiplex PCR assay on genomic DNA. On the Illumina HiSeq System, the amplified TCR beta libraries were sequenced as 87-base-pair reads. On the study's bioinformatics: Across the 666 repertoires, a later analysis counted 78 million or so unique TCR beta chains, around 11 million of which were shared by at least two donors. Raw reads were error-corrected and collapsed into unique sequences by a nearest-neighbor algorithm in which closely related sequences were merged to remove PCR and sequencing errors. V, D and J gene segments were assigned by aligning CDR3 sequences to IMGT reference sequences. For a sequence to be retained, at least a six-nucleotide match to both a V gene segment and a J gene segment was required. Rearrangements were classified as productive when the CDR3 lacked stop codons and remained in frame with V and J, and all other rearrangements were classified as non-productive. Following IMGT convention, CDR3 was defined as the stretch from the second conserved V-encoded cysteine to the conserved J-encoded phenylalanine. The earlier analysis of about 500 of the donors excluded sequences that lacked an unambiguous match to a single V gene segment. In an earlier analysis of around 590 of the donors, a V segment was called functional when productive rearrangements were above 56.7%, and segregating when the standard deviation between donors exceeded 5%. A statistical classification framework was built to diagnose cytomegalovirus status from the catalog of TCR beta chain sequences. In a later analysis, TCR nucleotide sequences were compared against IMGT/GENE-DB human TR gene sequences so that V and J genes could be assigned. A later analysis assigned CDR3 sequences and most-parsimonious VDJ recombination scenarios with the TCRdist pipeline. In a later analysis, each TCR beta chain was defined by its CDR3 amino acid sequence together with its V-gene family, and reads lacking a unique V-gene family were excluded. A later analysis removed 600 or so highly shared, low-generation-probability nucleotide sequences to deal with suspected cross-contamination and a sequencing artifact. For each public chain, a later analysis derived a clonal expansion index from normalized ranks of inferred template counts within each repertoire. In a later analysis, generation probabilities were computed with a VDJ recombination model fitted to out-of-frame rearrangements, and the resulting probabilities were checked against IGoR. In a later analysis, TCR-TCR, TCR-HLA and TCR-CMV co-occurrence was scored with hypergeometric tests, and a repertoire-size bias correction was applied to TCR pairs. False discovery rates were estimated in a later analysis by permuting HLA or CMV assignments 20 times. In a later analysis, co-occurring TCRs were grouped with DBSCAN, and TCRdist sequence similarity was added when clustering was performed within HLA-allele-positive subsets. For co-occurrence clustering, repertoires with fewer than 30,000 or more than 120,000 public chains were excluded, along with five repertoires with anomalous nucleotide sharing. What TCRdb holds here is the immuneACCESS table cut down to in-frame rearrangements. Part of the clones is not present; checked against another copy, under half of the missing clones reflect an unresolved V gene, and the others are unexplained. Clonal size and the V and J genes are those of that table, whereas D and trimming came from the DNA. Across this sample there are 200,000 or so clones, with 65% to 85% seen only once. Clones ranked in the top ten supply around 6.1% of the sample.

CDR1 and CDR2 are read off the germline V gene as SGHDT and YYEEEE. The CDR3 holds 15 amino acids from the cysteine to the phenylalanine. The CDR3 DNA has 45 bases and is translated from base 1. V is cut by 3 bases and J by 4 bases, and the space between the germline ends is 13 bases. On this clone: Its antigen is currently not known. Base qualities are not at hand, and no much larger clone is one base apart.

The TCR comes from a woman aged 25 to 45 in good health and CMV-seropositive. The rearranged segments are TRBV5-6 and TRBJ1-4; the D gene is not confidently resolved. The sequenced sample was PBMCs. The CDR3 in this case is CASSYGAAINEKLFF. The DNA is TGTGCCAGCAGCTATGGAGCGGCCATTAATGAAAAACTGTTTTTT.